Sequencing of this T cell receptor (beta chain) was carried out in a study of CD8+ T cells in alopecia areata. Study as a whole: Patients in the treated group were given tofacitinib by mouth, 5 to 10 mg twice a day.

Extraction and reverse transcription of RNA yielded cDNA as the sequencing template. Profiled with immunoSEQ multiplex PCR; TCRdb holds only in-frame clones, not every one. Of 180,000 or so clones listed, roughly 60% are singletons. Documented treatment: oral pan-JAK inhibitor, 5-10 mg twice daily. Researchers took lesional scalp punch biopsies and peripheral blood from people who were alopecia areata patients. Trimming left V 6 bases short and J 9 bases short, with 12 bases between. The germline V gene encodes CDR1 SQVTM and CDR2 ANQGSEA. This CDR3 comprises 11 residues. This clone occurred a few times.

This clonotype was sampled from a human donor with alopecia areata. The specimen was CD4+ T cells sorted from blood, collected at week 24, from a patient treated with tofacitinib. V usage is TRBV29-1 and J usage is TRBJ2-1; D tentatively fits TRBD1 or TRBD2 (5 bases each). The CDR3: CSVARGGEQFF. Written as DNA, the CDR3 is TGCAGCGTGGCGAGGGGTGGTGAGCAGTTCTTC.